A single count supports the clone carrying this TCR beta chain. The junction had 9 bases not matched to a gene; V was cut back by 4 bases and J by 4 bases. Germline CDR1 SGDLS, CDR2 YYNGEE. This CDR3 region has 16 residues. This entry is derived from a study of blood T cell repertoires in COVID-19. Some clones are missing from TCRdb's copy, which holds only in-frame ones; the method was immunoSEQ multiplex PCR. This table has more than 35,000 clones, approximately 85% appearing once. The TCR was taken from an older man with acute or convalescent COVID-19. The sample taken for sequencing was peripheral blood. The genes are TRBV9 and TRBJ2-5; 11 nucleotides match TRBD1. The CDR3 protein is CASSKRDRGFRETQYF. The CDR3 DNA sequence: TGTGCCAGCAGCAAACGGGACAGGGGGTTTAGAGAGACCCAGTACTTC.